The 5 T cell receptor beta chains below were found in one sample sequenced in a study of blood T cells in healthy people across ages. Through a sample-barcoded 5' primer and a J-beta primer mix, a second PCR was run for roughly 7 to 12 cycles. A single record per CDR3 protein comes from TCRdb applying MiXCR to the 5' RACE reads. Of approximately 1,000,000 distinct CDR3 sequences listed, 35% to 45% are singletons. Specimen: blood. These receptors were obtained from a man aged 18-30 years in good health.

J is TRBJ1-2 and V is TRBV2, with no clear D. The CDR3 length is 11 residues. Germline V gene sequence: CDR1 SNHLY, CDR2 FYNNEI. V dropped 8 bases and J dropped 5 bases, with 9 bases sitting between them. In nucleotides, the CDR3 is TGTGCCAGCCGGGGAAAGTATGGCTACACCTTC. Translating it yields CASRGKYGYTF.

The chain couples TRBV18 to TRBJ2-7; no firm D call. The V and J ends lost 0 bases and 5 bases respectively, with 8 bases between them. CDR1 and CDR2 (germline): KGHSH, LQKENI. The CDR3 is 13 amino acids. CDR3 nucleotides: TGTGCCAGCTCACCACCGAACGGAGACGAGCAGTACTTC. As protein: CASSPPNGDEQYF.

On this clonotype itself: The junction departs from germline at one end; a sequencing error may be responsible. This chain uses TRBV7-2 with TRBJ2-5; TRBD2 might be the D (6 bases). This CDR3 spans 15 amino acids. Germline CDR1 reads SGHTA; CDR2 reads FQGNSA. DNA of the CDR3: TGTGCCAGCAGCTTAGCGGGCGGGGTCAAAGAGACCCGGTACTTC. It encodes CASSLAGGVKETRYF.

V usage is TRBV4-3 and J usage is TRBJ1-4; D is undetermined. The CDR3 consists of 16 residues. Trimming cost V 0 bases and J 0 bases, with 8 bases left between them. Germline lookup yields CDR1 LGHNA and CDR2 YSLEER. The CDR3 DNA is TGCGCCAGCAGCCAAGACTGGGCTGCAACTAATGAAAAACTGTTTTTT. Amino acid sequence: CASSQDWAATNEKLFF.

This clonotype was recorded once. The chain recombines TRBV6-6 with TRBJ1-4, with 8 positions matching TRBD1. The CDR3 extends over 16 amino acids. Germline lookup yields CDR1 MNHNY and CDR2 SVGAGI (reference sequence). Trimming cost V 0 bases and J 12 bases; bases outside gene matches: 12. The CDR3 loop reads CASSYSRTGRSSELFF. The CDR3 bases are TGTGCCAGCAGTTACTCGAGGACAGGGCGCTCAAGCGAACTGTTTTTT.